Sequencing of this TCR beta chain was carried out in a study of lymphopenia after photon versus proton radiotherapy. Study-wide points: After lymphocyte nadir, photon-treated repertoires showed oligoclonal expansion, especially CD8+ Temra. Only patients who died were analyzed for survival; proton advantage is unproven.

TCRdb's copy holds only in-frame clones and misses some; the assay was immunoSEQ multiplex PCR. The sample lists roughly 30,000 clones, 85% to 90% occurring once. V lost 4 bases and J lost 3; bases outside the gene matches: 16. Germline CDR1 is SGHRS and CDR2 is YFSETQ. This CDR3 contains 18 residues. Comments on this clone: Its target is unknown.

The TCR was taken from a woman between 45 and 60 years old with pancreatic cancer. V is TRBV5-1 and J is TRBJ2-7; 10 bases line up with TRBD1. Material: peripheral blood, obtained from a patient treated with photon-based radiotherapy. The CDR3 nucleotides are TGCGCCAGCAGCCCATGGGGGTTTCAGGGGACAGGGGTCTACGAGCAGTACTTC. This codes for CASSPWGFQGTGVYEQYF.